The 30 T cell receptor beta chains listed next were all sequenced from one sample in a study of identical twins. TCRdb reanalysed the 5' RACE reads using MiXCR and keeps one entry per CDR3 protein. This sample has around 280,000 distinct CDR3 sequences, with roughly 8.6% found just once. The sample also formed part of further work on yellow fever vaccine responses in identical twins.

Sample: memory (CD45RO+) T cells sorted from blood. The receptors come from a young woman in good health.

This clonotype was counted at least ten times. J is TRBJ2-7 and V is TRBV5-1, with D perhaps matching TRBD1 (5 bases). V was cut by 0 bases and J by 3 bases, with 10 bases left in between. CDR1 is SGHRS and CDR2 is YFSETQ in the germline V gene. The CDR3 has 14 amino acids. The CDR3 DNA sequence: TGCGCCAGCAGCTTGGGGTTTCAGGGCTACGAGCAGTACTTC. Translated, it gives CASSLGFQGYEQYF.

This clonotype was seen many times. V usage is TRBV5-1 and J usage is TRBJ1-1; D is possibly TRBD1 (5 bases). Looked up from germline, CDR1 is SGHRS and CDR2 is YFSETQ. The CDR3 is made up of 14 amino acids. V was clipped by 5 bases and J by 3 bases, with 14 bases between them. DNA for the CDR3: TGCGCCAGCAGACGTGAATCCAGGGACACTGAAGCTTTCTTT. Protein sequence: CASRRESRDTEAFF.

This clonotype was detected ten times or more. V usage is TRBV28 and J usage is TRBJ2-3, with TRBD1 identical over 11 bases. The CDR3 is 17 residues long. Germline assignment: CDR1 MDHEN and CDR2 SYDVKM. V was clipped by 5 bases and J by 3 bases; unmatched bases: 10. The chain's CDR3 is CASSIYGQGALTDTQYF. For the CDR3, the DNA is TGTGCCAGCAGTATATACGGACAGGGGGCGCTGACAGATACGCAGTATTTT.

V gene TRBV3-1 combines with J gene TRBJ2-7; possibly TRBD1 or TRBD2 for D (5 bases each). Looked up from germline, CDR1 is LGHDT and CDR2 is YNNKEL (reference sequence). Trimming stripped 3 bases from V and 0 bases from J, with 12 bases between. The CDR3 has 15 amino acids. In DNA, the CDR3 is TGTGCCAGCAGCCATAGTCGTGGGGGCTCCTACGAGCAGTACTTC. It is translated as CASSHSRGGSYEQYF.

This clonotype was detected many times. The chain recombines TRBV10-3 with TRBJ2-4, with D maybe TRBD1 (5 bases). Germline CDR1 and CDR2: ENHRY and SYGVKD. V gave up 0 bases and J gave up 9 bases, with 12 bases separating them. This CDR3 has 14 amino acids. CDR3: CAISESGSQGIQYF. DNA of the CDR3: TGTGCCATCAGTGAGTCGGGTAGCCAGGGCATTCAGTACTTC.

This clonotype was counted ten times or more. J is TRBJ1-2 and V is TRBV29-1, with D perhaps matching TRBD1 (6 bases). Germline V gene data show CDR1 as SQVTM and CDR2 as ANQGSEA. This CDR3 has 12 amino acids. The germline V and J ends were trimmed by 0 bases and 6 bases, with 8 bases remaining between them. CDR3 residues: CSVEDRQDGYTF. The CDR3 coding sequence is TGCAGCGTTGAAGATCGACAGGATGGCTACACCTTC.

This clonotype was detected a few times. CDR3 region: CATSDSGRTYEQYF. For the CDR3, the DNA is TGTGCCACCAGTGATTCGGGTCGAACCTACGAGCAGTACTTC. The chain employs TRBV24-1 and TRBJ2-7; D ambiguous. Deletions cut 2 bases from V and 2 bases from J, with 9 bases between. The CDR3 is made up of 14 amino acids. The germline gives CDR1 KGHDR, CDR2 SFDVKD.

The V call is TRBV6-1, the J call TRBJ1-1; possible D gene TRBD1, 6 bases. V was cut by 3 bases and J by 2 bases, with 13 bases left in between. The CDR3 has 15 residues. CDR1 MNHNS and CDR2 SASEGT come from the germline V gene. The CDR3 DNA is TGTGCCAGCAGTGACCTCGGACAGATCAACACTGAAGCTTTCTTT. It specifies CASSDLGQINTEAFF.

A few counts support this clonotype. As DNA, the CDR3 is TGTGCCAGCAGCCGTACAGGGGAACAGCCCCAGCATTTT. It codes for CASSRTGEQPQHF. The chain recombines TRBV6-1 with TRBJ1-5, with TRBD1 identical over 7 bases. The CDR3 length is 13 residues. J gave up 7 bases and V 6 bases, and 6 bases lay outside the gene matches. Per the germline V gene, CDR1 is MNHNS and CDR2 is SASEGT.

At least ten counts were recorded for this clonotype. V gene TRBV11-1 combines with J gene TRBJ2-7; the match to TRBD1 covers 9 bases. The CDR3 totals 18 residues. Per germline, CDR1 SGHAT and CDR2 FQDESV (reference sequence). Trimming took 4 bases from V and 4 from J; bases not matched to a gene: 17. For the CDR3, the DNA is TGTGCCAGCAGCTCGACGGGACAGGGTATTTCTCTCCGGTACGAGCAGTACGTC. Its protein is CASSSTGQGISLRYEQYV.

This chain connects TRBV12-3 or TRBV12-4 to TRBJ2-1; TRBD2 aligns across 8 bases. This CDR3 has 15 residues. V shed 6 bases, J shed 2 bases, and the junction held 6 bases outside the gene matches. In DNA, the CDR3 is TGTGCCAGCAGCCATGGCGGGAGGACCTACAATGAGCAGTTCTTC. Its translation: CASSHGGRTYNEQFF.

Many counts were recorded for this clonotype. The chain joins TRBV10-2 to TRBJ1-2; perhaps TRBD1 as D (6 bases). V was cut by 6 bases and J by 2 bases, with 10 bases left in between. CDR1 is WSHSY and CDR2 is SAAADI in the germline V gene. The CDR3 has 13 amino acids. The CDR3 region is CASSATGNYGYTF. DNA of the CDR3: TGCGCCAGCAGCGCCACAGGGAACTATGGCTACACCTTC.

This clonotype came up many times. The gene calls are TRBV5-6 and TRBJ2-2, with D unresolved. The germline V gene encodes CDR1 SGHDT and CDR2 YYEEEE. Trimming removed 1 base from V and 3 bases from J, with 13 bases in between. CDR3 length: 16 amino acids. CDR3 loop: CASSLYLGPYTGELFF. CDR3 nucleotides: TGTGCCAGCAGCTTGTACCTTGGACCCTACACCGGGGAGCTGTTTTTT.

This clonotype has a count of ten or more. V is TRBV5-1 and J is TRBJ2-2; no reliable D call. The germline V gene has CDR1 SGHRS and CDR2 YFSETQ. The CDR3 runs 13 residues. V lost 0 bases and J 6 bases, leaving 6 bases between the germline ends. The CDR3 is CASSLDYPGELFF. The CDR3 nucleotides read TGCGCCAGCAGCTTGGATTACCCCGGGGAGCTGTTTTTT.

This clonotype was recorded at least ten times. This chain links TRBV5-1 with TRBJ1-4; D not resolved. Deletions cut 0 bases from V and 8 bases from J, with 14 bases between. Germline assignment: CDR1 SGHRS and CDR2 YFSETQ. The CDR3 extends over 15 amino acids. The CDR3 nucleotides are TGCGCCAGCAGCTTGGACCACACCGGAGGAGAAAAACTGTTTTTT. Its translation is CASSLDHTGGEKLFF.

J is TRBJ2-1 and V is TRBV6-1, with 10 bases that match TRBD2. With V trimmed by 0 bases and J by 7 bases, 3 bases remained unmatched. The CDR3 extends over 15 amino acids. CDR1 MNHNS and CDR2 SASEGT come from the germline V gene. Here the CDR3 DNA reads TGTGCCAGCAGTGAAGCTCCAGCGGGGGGGAATGAGCAGTTCTTC. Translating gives CASSEAPAGGNEQFF.

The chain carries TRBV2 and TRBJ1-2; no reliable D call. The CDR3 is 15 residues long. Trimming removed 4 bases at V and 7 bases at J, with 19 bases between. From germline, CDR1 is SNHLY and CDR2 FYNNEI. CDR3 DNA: TGTGCCAGCAGTGGGACGGTTACCACGACGGGTGGCTACACCTTC. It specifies CASSGTVTTTGGYTF.

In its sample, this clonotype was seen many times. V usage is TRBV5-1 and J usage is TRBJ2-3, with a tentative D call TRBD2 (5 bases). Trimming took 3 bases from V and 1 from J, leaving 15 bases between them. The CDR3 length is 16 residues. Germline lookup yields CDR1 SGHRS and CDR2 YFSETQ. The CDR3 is CASSSFAGRRTDTQYF. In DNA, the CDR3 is TGCGCCAGCAGCTCTTTCGCGGGCCGCCGCACAGATACGCAGTATTTT.

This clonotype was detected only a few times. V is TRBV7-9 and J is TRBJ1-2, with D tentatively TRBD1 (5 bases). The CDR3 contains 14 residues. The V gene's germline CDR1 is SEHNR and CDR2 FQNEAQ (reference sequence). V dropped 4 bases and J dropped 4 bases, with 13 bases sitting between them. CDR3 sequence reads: CASSSSGVFYGYTF. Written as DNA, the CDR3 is TGTGCCAGCAGCTCGTCGGGGGTATTCTATGGCTACACCTTC.

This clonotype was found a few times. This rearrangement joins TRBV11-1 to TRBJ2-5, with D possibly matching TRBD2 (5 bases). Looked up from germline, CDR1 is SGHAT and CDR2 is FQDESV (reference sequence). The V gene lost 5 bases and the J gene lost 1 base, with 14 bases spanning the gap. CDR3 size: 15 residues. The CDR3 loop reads CASSRSGSPQETQYF. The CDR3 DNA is TGTGCCAGCAGCCGGAGTGGGAGCCCCCAAGAGACCCAGTACTTC.

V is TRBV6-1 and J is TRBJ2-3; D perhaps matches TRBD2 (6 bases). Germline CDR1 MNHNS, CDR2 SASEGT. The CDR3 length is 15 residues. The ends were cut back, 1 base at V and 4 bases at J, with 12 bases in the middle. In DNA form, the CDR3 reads TGTGCCAGCAGTGAAGTGCAGGGAGGCGCAGATACGCAGTATTTT. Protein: CASSEVQGGADTQYF.

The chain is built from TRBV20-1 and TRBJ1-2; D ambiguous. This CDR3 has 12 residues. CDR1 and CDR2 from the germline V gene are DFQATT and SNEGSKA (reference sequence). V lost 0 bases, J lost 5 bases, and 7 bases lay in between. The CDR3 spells CSARDLGYGYTF. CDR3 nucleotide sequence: TGCAGTGCTAGAGATCTAGGATATGGCTACACCTTC.

The CDR3 coding sequence is TGTGCCAGCAGCTTAACTAGTTGGGGAGATACGCAGTATTTT. Its translation is CASSLTSWGDTQYF. V and J are TRBV7-3 and TRBJ2-3, with D unclear. This CDR3 comprises 14 residues. With 0 bases removed from V and 5 bases from J, the gap between germline ends came to 9 bases. Germline V gene lookup returns CDR1 SGHTA and CDR2 FQGTGA.

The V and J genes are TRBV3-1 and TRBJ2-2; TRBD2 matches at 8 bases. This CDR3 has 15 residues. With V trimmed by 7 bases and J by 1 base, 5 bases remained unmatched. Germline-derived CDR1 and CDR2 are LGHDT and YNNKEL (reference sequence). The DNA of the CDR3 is TGTGCCAGCAAAGAGCGGGGGATGAACACCGGGGAGCTGTTTTTT. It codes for CASKERGMNTGELFF.

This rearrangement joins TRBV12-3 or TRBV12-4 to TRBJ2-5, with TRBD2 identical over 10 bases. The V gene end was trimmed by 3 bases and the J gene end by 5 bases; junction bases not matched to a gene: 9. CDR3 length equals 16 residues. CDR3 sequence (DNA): TGTGCCAGCAGTTTCAGAGCGGGAGGGCCGCCTGAGACCCAGTACTTC. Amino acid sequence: CASSFRAGGPPETQYF.

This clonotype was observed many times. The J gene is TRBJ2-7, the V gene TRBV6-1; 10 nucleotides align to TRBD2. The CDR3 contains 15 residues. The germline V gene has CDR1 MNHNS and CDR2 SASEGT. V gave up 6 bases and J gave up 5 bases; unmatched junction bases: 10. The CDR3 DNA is TGTGCCAGCAGGCTTTATACTAGCGGGACCCACGAGCAGTACTTC. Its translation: CASRLYTSGTHEQYF.

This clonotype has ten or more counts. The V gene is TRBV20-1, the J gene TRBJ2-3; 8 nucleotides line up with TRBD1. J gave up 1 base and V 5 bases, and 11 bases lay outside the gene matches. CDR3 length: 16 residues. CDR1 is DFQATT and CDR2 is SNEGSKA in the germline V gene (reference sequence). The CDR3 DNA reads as TGCAGTGCTGTCCCGGGACAGGTCCGTGGCACAGATACGCAGTATTTT. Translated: CSAVPGQVRGTDTQYF.

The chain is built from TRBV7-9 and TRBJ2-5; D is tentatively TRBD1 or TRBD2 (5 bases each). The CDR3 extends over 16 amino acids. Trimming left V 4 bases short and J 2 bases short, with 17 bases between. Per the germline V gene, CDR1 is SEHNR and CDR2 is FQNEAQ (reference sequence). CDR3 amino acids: CASSYGTTTEQETQYF. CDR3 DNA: TGTGCCAGCAGCTACGGGACCACTACCGAACAAGAGACCCAGTACTTC.

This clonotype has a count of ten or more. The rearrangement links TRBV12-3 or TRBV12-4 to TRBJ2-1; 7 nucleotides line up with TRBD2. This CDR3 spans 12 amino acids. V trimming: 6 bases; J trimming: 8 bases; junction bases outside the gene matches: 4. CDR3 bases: TGTGCCAGCAGCAGTGGACTAGATGAGCAGTTCTTC. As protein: CASSSGLDEQFF.

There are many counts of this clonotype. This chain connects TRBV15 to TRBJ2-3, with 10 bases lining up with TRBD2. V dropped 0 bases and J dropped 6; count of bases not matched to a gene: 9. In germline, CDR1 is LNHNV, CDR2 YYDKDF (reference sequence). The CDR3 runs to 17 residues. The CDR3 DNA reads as TGTGCCACCAGCAGAGATTGGGCTAGCGGGAGCTCCGATACGCAGTATTTT. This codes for CATSRDWASGSSDTQYF.